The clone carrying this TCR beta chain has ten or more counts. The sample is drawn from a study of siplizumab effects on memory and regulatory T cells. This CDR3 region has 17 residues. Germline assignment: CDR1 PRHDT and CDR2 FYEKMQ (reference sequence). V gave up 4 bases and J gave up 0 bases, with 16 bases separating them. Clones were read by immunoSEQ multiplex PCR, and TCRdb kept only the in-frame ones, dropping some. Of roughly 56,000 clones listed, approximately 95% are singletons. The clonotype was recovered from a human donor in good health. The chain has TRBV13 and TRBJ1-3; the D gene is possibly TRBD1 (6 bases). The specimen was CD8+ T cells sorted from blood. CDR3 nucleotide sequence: TGTGCCAGCAGCTCCGTAGGGGGACGGCACTCTGGAAACACCATATATTTT. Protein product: CASSSVGGRHSGNTIYF.